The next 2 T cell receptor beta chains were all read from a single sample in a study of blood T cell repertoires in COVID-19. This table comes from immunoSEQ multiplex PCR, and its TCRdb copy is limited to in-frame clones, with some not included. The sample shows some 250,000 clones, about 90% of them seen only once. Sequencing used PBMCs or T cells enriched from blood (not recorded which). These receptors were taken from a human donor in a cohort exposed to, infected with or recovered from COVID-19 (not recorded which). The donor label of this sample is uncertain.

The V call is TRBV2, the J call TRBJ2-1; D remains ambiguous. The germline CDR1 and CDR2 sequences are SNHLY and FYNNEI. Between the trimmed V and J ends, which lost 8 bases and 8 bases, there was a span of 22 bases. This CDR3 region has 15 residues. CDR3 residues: CASASLGVNQDEQFF. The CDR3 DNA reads TGTGCCAGCGCGTCTCTGGGTGTCAACCAGGATGAGCAGTTCTTC.

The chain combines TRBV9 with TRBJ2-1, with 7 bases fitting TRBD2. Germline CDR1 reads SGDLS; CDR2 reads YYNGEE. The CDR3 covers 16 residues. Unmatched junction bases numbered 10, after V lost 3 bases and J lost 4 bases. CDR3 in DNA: TGTGCCAGCAGCGGAGAGAGCGGGGAAAGTTACAATGAGCAGTTCTTC. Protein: CASSGESGESYNEQFF. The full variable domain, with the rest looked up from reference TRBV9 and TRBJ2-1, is DSGVTQTPKHLITATGQRVTLRCSPRSGDLSVYWYQQSLDQGLQFLIQYYNGEERAKGNILERFSAQQFPDLHSELNLSSLELGDSALYFCASSGESGESYNEQFFGPGTRLTVL.